One sample yielded the 31 T cell receptor beta chains listed below, sequenced in a study of monozygotic twins with inflammatory bowel disease. TCRdb reworked the 5' RACE reads into one entry per CDR3 protein, no DNA. The clone table shows 300,000 to 400,000 distinct CDR3 sequences, with the ten largest holding approximately 2%. Sequencing input: blood. All receptors derive from a human donor with ulcerative colitis or Crohn's disease, or a healthy co-twin of an affected twin (not recorded which).

The chain couples TRBV7-2 to TRBJ1-2; with no DNA, the TCRdb D assignment of TRBD1 cannot be verified. This CDR3 contains 14 residues. In germline, CDR1 is SGHTA, CDR2 FQGNSA. The CDR3 sequence is CASSPPGGGDGYTF.

The chain uses TRBV7-9 and TRBJ2-2. Germline lookup yields CDR1 SEHNR and CDR2 FQNEAQ (reference sequence). The CDR3 consists of 16 residues. The chain's CDR3 is CASSRAFQNRTGELFF.

The chain carries TRBV5-1 and TRBJ2-2; with no DNA, the TCRdb D assignment of TRBD2 cannot be verified. Germline loops: CDR1 SGHRS, CDR2 YFSETQ. CDR3 size: 15 residues. This CDR3 reads CASRPRDSGAGELFF. The full variable domain, in which reference TRBV5-1 and TRBJ2-2 provide the parts outside the CDR3, is KAGVTQTPRYLIKTRGQQVTLSCSPISGHRSVSWYQQTPGQGLQFLFEYFSETQRNKGNFPGRFSGRQFSNSRSEMNVSTLELGDSALYLCASRPRDSGAGELFFGEGSRLTVL.

The chain is built from TRBV5-1 and TRBJ1-3; TCRdb's assignment of TRBD1 cannot be checked, as there is no DNA. The germline V gene encodes CDR1 SGHRS and CDR2 YFSETQ. The CDR3 contains 14 residues. The CDR3: CASSLEGGGNTIYF. The full variable domain, in which reference TRBV5-1 and TRBJ1-3 provide the parts outside the CDR3, is KAGVTQTPRYLIKTRGQQVTLSCSPISGHRSVSWYQQTPGQGLQFLFEYFSETQRNKGNFPGRFSGRQFSNSRSEMNVSTLELGDSALYLCASSLEGGGNTIYFGEGSWLTVV.

This sequence joins TRBV7-3 and TRBJ2-2; lacking DNA, the TRBD1 call made by TCRdb goes unchecked. CDR1 and CDR2 (germline): SGHTA, FQGTGA. The CDR3 has 14 residues. CDR3 in amino acids: CASSLTGQPGELFF.

The genes are TRBV25-1 and TRBJ2-1. Germline V lookup: CDR1 MGHDK, CDR2 SYGVNS. CDR3 size: 15 residues. CDR3 loop: CASRDTAASYNEQFF.

This chain links TRBV7-2 with TRBJ1-3; TCRdb selects TRBD1, and the lack of DNA leaves this call unchecked. Per germline, CDR1 SGHTA and CDR2 FQGNSA. This CDR3 is built from 17 residues. The CDR3: CASSPRETAASGNTIYF. Complete variable domain (other parts from reference TRBV7-2 and TRBJ1-3): GAGVSQSPSNKVTEKGKDVELRCDPISGHTALYWYRQSLGQGLEFLIYFQGNSAPDKSGLPSDRFSAERTGGSVSTLTIQRTQQEDSAVYLCASSPRETAASGNTIYFGEGSWLTVV.

The CDR3 loop reads CASSHRNRGETQYF. The chain uses TRBV4-1 and TRBJ2-5; TCRdb gives TRBD1 as the D gene, but with no DNA this cannot be confirmed. The CDR3 extends over 14 amino acids. Germline values: CDR1 MGHRA, CDR2 YSYEKL.

The chain has TRBV5-4 and TRBJ1-4; there is no DNA to check the TCRdb D call of TRBD1. CDR3 size: 14 residues. Germline values: CDR1 SGHNT, CDR2 YYREEE (reference sequence). The CDR3 here is CASSFFGAGEKLFF.

V usage is TRBV20-1 and J usage is TRBJ1-3; the TRBD1 assignment by TCRdb is unverifiable without DNA. This CDR3 is 14 amino acids long. Germline V gene sequence: CDR1 DFQATT, CDR2 SNEGSKA (reference sequence). The chain's CDR3 is CSARAGAPGNTIYF.

The chain uses TRBV29-1 and TRBJ2-3; the D call from TCRdb, TRBD1, cannot be confirmed without DNA. Looked up from germline, CDR1 is SQVTM and CDR2 is ANQGSEA. This CDR3 contains 11 residues. CDR3 amino acids: CSVRDRDTQYF.

The chain joins TRBV10-2 to TRBJ2-7; the TRBD1 assignment by TCRdb is unverifiable without DNA. The germline CDR1 and CDR2 sequences are WSHSY and SAAADI. This CDR3 has 15 residues. CDR3 amino acids: CASKLGTAHSYEQYF.

The chain links TRBV7-7 to TRBJ2-2; TCRdb outputs TRBD1, but without DNA this stays unchecked. The CDR3 loop spans 17 amino acids. Germline V lookup: CDR1 SSHAT, CDR2 FNYEAQ (reference sequence). The chain's CDR3 is CASSLGLDSANTGELFF.

The J gene is TRBJ1-1, the V gene TRBV20-1; TCRdb reports TRBD1, a call that lacks DNA to check it against. CDR1 DFQATT and CDR2 SNEGSKA come from the germline V gene (reference sequence). The CDR3 runs 16 residues. CDR3 sequence: CSARDAKGGAGTEAFF.

The chain's CDR3 is CASSFLSGTDTQYF. The chain joins TRBV28 to TRBJ2-3. The CDR3 consists of 14 residues. Germline lookup yields CDR1 MDHEN and CDR2 SYDVKM.

This CDR3 reads CASSEYTSNYGYTF. The chain recombines TRBV6-1 with TRBJ1-2. Germline V gene lookup returns CDR1 MNHNS and CDR2 SASEGT. The CDR3 has 14 residues.

V and J are TRBV11-2 and TRBJ1-1; TCRdb lists TRBD1, though no DNA is available to test this call. The CDR3 contains 15 residues. From germline, CDR1 is SGHAT and CDR2 FQNNGV. CDR3 in amino acids: CASSRGGTGGTEAFF.

This chain connects TRBV19 to TRBJ1-1; the D call of TRBD1 rests on TCRdb alone, since no DNA is present to check it. This CDR3 contains 13 residues. The germline V gene encodes CDR1 LNHDA and CDR2 SQIVND (reference sequence). The CDR3 sequence is CASRGRGDTEAFF. The variable domain in full, with the rest retrieved from reference TRBV19 and TRBJ1-1, is DGGITQSPKYLFRKEGQNVTLSCEQNLNHDAMYWYRQDPGQGLRLIYYSQIVNDFQKGDIAEGYSVSREKKESFPLTVTSAQKNPTAFYLCASRGRGDTEAFFGQGTRLTVV.

The V and J genes are TRBV30 and TRBJ2-5; TCRdb returns TRBD1, unconfirmable since there is no DNA. The germline CDR1 and CDR2 sequences are GTSNPN and SVGIG (reference sequence). CDR3 length equals 16 residues. CDR3 in amino acids: CAWSDLYRGRWETQYF.

The chain joins TRBV6-2 or TRBV6-3 to TRBJ2-4; TCRdb's D call of TRBD2 is untestable without DNA. This CDR3 is built from 13 residues. The V gene's germline CDR1 is MNHEY and CDR2 SVGEGT. The CDR3 loop is CASSRGQSNIQYF.

The rearrangement links TRBV7-8 to TRBJ2-3. The CDR3 contains 14 residues. Germline V gene lookup returns CDR1 SGHVS and CDR2 FQNEAQ. The CDR3 region is CASSRTAATDTQYF.

The chain joins TRBV12-3 or TRBV12-4 to TRBJ2-7; TCRdb's D call of TRBD1 is untestable without DNA. The CDR3 loop spans 12 amino acids. CDR3 sequence reads: CASSLTAYEQYF.

The chain recombines TRBV6-2 or TRBV6-3 with TRBJ2-7. The CDR3 extends over 16 amino acids. Per the germline V gene, CDR1 is MNHEY and CDR2 is SVGEGT. The CDR3 reads CASSYSSTEVIYEQYF.

The V and J genes are TRBV7-2 and TRBJ2-4; TCRdb designates TRBD1, a call that cannot be tested without DNA. The CDR3 is 15 residues long. Germline lookup yields CDR1 SGHTA and CDR2 FQGNSA. CDR3 loop: CASSFPGQGADIQYF.

The chain links TRBV5-1 to TRBJ2-3. Per the germline V gene, CDR1 is SGHRS and CDR2 is YFSETQ. This CDR3 contains 14 residues. CDR3 residues: CASSFDKPTDTQYF.

The chain carries TRBV12-3 or TRBV12-4 and TRBJ1-1. The CDR3 consists of 11 residues. The CDR3 sequence: CASTRTGEAFF.

This sequence joins TRBV2 and TRBJ2-7. Germline CDR1 SNHLY, CDR2 FYNNEI. This CDR3 region has 12 residues. CDR3 sequence reads: CASSAQVYEQYF.

The chain combines TRBV12-3 or TRBV12-4 with TRBJ1-1. The CDR3 is made up of 13 amino acids. The CDR3 loop reads CASSPTSGTEAFF.

V is TRBV6-1 and J is TRBJ1-5. This CDR3 spans 13 amino acids. Germline V CDR1 and CDR2: MNHNS, SASEGT. The CDR3 loop is CASSEASNQPQHF.

This CDR3 is CASSYNDSPYGYTF. The genes are TRBV6-5 and TRBJ1-2; the TCRdb D gene call, TRBD1, has no DNA to confirm it. This CDR3 region has 14 residues. Germline CDR1 reads MNHEY; CDR2 reads SVGAGI.

V and J are TRBV7-2 and TRBJ2-2. The CDR3 contains 14 residues. Germline CDR1 SGHTA, CDR2 FQGNSA. This CDR3 is CASSLAGHTGELFF. Variable domain in full (rest from reference TRBV7-2 and TRBJ2-2): GAGVSQSPSNKVTEKGKDVELRCDPISGHTALYWYRQSLGQGLEFLIYFQGNSAPDKSGLPSDRFSAERTGGSVSTLTIQRTQQEDSAVYLCASSLAGHTGELFFGEGSRLTVL.